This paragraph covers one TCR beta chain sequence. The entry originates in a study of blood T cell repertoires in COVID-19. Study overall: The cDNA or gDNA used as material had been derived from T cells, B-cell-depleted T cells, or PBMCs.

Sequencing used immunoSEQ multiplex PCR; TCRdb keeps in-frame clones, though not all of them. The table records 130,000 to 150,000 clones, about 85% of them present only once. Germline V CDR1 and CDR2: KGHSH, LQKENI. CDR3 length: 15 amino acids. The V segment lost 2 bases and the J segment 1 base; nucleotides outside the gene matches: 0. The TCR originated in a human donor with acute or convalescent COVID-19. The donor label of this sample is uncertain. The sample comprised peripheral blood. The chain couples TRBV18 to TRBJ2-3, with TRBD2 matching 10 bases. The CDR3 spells CASSPGTSGTDTQYF. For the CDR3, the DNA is TGTGCCAGCTCACCAGGGACTAGCGGCACAGATACGCAGTATTTT.